These T cell receptor beta chains were read from a single sample in a study of response to subunit inactivated influenza vaccine. TCRdb recomputed calls from the RT-PCR reads with MiXCR, one row per CDR3 protein. The profile shows hundreds of thousands of distinct CDR3 sequences, over 9.5% of them singletons. Sequencing used PBMCs from blood, obtained on the day of vaccination. Receptor source: a middle-aged man who received an inactivated influenza vaccine. The CDR3 runs from the conserved cysteine through the conserved F or W. Each record gives: J gene, D gene, V gene, CDR3 protein. The D gene is left open where the match is weak.

TRBJ2-1 - TRBV9 CASSVAGDTLNREQFF
TRBJ2-1 - TRBV7-8 CASTLGGDFNEQFF
TRBJ2-5 - TRBV7-9 CASTGPIHSIQETQYF
TRBJ1-3 TRBD1 TRBV19 CASTLGTAGNTIYF
TRBJ2-4 TRBD1 TRBV4-2 CASNQDRVTKNIQYF
TRBJ1-4 - TRBV10-3 CAISEEEGKLFF
TRBJ2-2 - TRBV15 CATSRDRQRWGSNTGELFF
TRBJ2-1 TRBD1 TRBV9 CASSIGQGVINEQFF
TRBJ2-5 TRBD1 TRBV30 CAWALGGFETQYF
TRBJ2-1 TRBD2 TRBV20-1 CSAPSSGRGNEQFF
TRBJ2-6 - TRBV5-6 CASSFIGGANVLTF
TRBJ1-3 - TRBV18 CASSPMSGASGNTIYF
TRBJ1-4 - TRBV7-2 CASSLVVGTNEKLFF
TRBJ2-1 TRBD2 TRBV27 CASSLYGLAGGQGQFF